Each of the 30 T cell receptor beta chains below was sequenced from the same sample in a study of naive and memory T cell subsets. Both TRBC1 and TRBC2 were covered by a beta constant-region primer of two equimolar oligonucleotides. Via MiXCR, TCRdb re-called the UMI-ligation and nested PCR reads, giving one row per CDR3 protein. The sample holds 130,000 to 150,000 distinct CDR3 sequences, over 15% seen once. The sample consisted of naive CD4+ T cells from blood. These receptors all stem from a human donor in good health.

This clonotype has ten or more counts. The rearrangement uses TRBV4-1 and TRBJ1-2; no clear D. The CDR3 is 16 residues long. Germline-derived CDR1 and CDR2 are MGHRA and YSYEKL. Trimming cost V 0 bases and J 7 bases, with 18 bases left between them. The CDR3 here is CASSQESTTPWGGYTF. The CDR3 DNA reads as TGCGCCAGCAGCCAAGAATCGACAACCCCCTGGGGTGGCTACACCTTC.

The rearrangement links TRBV7-2 to TRBJ1-2; no firm D call. Trimming removed 6 bases at V and 2 bases at J, with 10 bases between. Germline values: CDR1 SGHTA, CDR2 FQGNSA. The CDR3 totals 13 residues. The CDR3 region is CASSASGNYGYTF. CDR3 DNA: TGTGCCAGCAGTGCCTCGGGAAACTATGGCTACACCTTC.

This clonotype has only a few counts. The chain joins TRBV10-3 to TRBJ2-7, with 11 nucleotides matching TRBD1. The CDR3 runs 14 residues. V shed 7 bases and J 2 bases; nucleotides not matched to a gene: 4. Germline V gene lookup returns CDR1 ENHRY and CDR2 SYGVKD. This chain's CDR3 is CAINMGQGAYEQYF. The CDR3, as DNA: TGTGCCATCAATATGGGACAGGGGGCCTACGAGCAGTACTTC.

This clonotype was found a few times. J is TRBJ2-3 and V is TRBV10-3, with 8 bases that match TRBD1. The CDR3 length is 17 residues. V trimming: 3 bases; J trimming: 0 bases; junction bases outside the gene matches: 8. CDR1 is ENHRY, CDR2 SYGVKD, per germline. The CDR3 bases are TGTGCCATCAGTGACCCCCAGGGGGCTAGTAGCACAGATACGCAGTATTTT. Its translation is CAISDPQGASSTDTQYF.

The V gene is TRBV24-1, the J gene TRBJ2-7; D remains unclear. V dropped 4 bases and J dropped 1 base, with 13 bases sitting between them. CDR3 length equals 15 residues. CDR1 KGHDR and CDR2 SFDVKD come from the germline V gene. CDR3 nucleotides: TGTGCCACCAGTGAGGGCAGCACATTATCCTACGAGCAGTACTTC. It yields the protein CATSEGSTLSYEQYF.

The table lists this clonotype with a few counts. The chain recombines TRBV6-5 with TRBJ2-1, with 13 bases that match TRBD2. After removal of 6 bases from V and 5 bases from J, the junction contained 4 bases not matched to a gene. CDR1 is MNHEY and CDR2 is SVGAGI in the germline V gene. This CDR3 is 15 amino acids long. This CDR3 is CASSRGLAGNNEQFF. The CDR3 bases are TGTGCCAGCAGCAGGGGACTAGCGGGGAACAATGAGCAGTTCTTC.

This clonotype came up a few times. The rearrangement joins TRBV24-1 to TRBJ2-7; 7 bases are shared with TRBD2. CDR3 length: 12 amino acids. With V trimmed by 9 bases and J by 3 bases, 4 bases remained unmatched. The germline V gene encodes CDR1 KGHDR and CDR2 SFDVKD. CDR3 region: CATASGVYEQYF. The DNA of the CDR3 is TGTGCCACCGCGAGCGGGGTCTACGAGCAGTACTTC.

This CDR3 reads CASSHTGGEQPQHF. In DNA form, the CDR3 reads TGTGCCAGCAGCCATACAGGGGGCGAGCAGCCCCAGCATTTT. This rearrangement joins TRBV7-9 to TRBJ1-5, with 9 nucleotides matching TRBD1. CDR1 and CDR2 (germline): SEHNR, FQNEAQ (reference sequence). There are 14 residues in the CDR3. The J segment lost 7 bases and the V segment lost 5 bases, leaving 6 bases of the junction unmatched.

At least ten counts were recorded for this clonotype. J is TRBJ2-4 and V is TRBV18; possibly TRBD1 or TRBD2 for D (6 bases each). The length of the CDR3 is 17 residues. V lost 3 bases and J 0 bases, leaving 15 bases between the germline ends. The germline gives CDR1 KGHSH, CDR2 LQKENI. The CDR3 sequence is CASSPGGQRLAKNIQYF. The DNA for the CDR3 is TGTGCCAGCTCACCGGGAGGACAGAGACTAGCCAAAAACATTCAGTACTTC.

This rearrangement joins TRBV2 to TRBJ1-1; D is possibly TRBD1 (5 bases). The germline V and J ends were trimmed by 8 bases and 4 bases, with 11 bases remaining between them. The germline gives CDR1 SNHLY, CDR2 FYNNEI. This CDR3 region has 12 residues. CDR3 nucleotides: TGTGCCAGCGGCCGCCAGGGCACTGAAGCTTTCTTT. This codes for CASGRQGTEAFF.

Notes on this clonotype: At one boundary the junction diverges from the germline segment, which might be a read error. V is TRBV28 and J is TRBJ2-7, with D maybe TRBD2 (6 bases). Germline V gene sequence: CDR1 MDHEN, CDR2 SYDVKM. This CDR3 region has 14 residues. CDR3 residues: CASTLGGDSTERYF. The CDR3 bases are TGTGCCAGCACCTTAGGAGGGGACTCCACCGAGCGGTACTTC.

The V call is TRBV7-9, the J call TRBJ2-3; D is uncertain. The CDR3 loop spans 13 amino acids. The V gene lost 1 base and the J gene lost 4 bases, with 6 bases spanning the gap. Germline V gene data show CDR1 as SEHNR and CDR2 as FQNEAQ (reference sequence). CDR3 bases: TGTGCCAGCAGCTTAGTTGCCGCAGATACGCAGTATTTT. This gives the protein CASSLVAADTQYF.

This clonotype was seen repeatedly, ten times or more. J is TRBJ2-1 and V is TRBV29-1; D assignment may be TRBD1 or TRBD2 (6 bases each). Looked up from germline, CDR1 is SQVTM and CDR2 is ANQGSEA. The V and J ends lost 1 base and 7 bases respectively, with 14 bases between them. The CDR3 totals 14 residues. The CDR3, as DNA: TGCAGCGTTGAAGGGGGGGCCGTTTGGAATGAGCAGTTCTTC. Amino acid sequence: CSVEGGAVWNEQFF.

The chain couples TRBV7-2 to TRBJ2-2, with D perhaps assigned TRBD1 or TRBD2 (5 bases each). V lost 2 bases and J 6 bases, leaving 7 bases between the germline ends. The CDR3 has 13 residues. Germline-derived CDR1 and CDR2 are SGHTA and FQGNSA. CDR3 in DNA: TGTGCCAGCAGCTTACAGGGAGCCGGGGAGCTGTTTTTT. As protein: CASSLQGAGELFF.

In this sample, this clonotype turned up a few times. The CDR3 loop reads CASSLTDGSNQPQHF. The DNA of the CDR3 is TGTGCCAGCAGCTTAACGGACGGGAGCAATCAGCCCCAGCATTTT. This chain links TRBV7-9 with TRBJ1-5; D ambiguous. Germline V gene data show CDR1 as SEHNR and CDR2 as FQNEAQ (reference sequence). CDR3 length: 15 amino acids. The V end lost 2 bases, the J end lost 1 base, and 9 bases lay between the germline ends.

The count of this clonotype is one. The V gene is TRBV9, the J gene TRBJ1-2; D is perhaps TRBD1 (6 bases). CDR3 length: 14 amino acids. The germline V and J ends were trimmed by 2 bases and 3 bases, with 11 bases remaining between them. Germline lookup yields CDR1 SGDLS and CDR2 YYNGEE. The CDR3 DNA reads TGTGCCAGCAGCGTCAGGGAGGGGGACTATGGCTACACCTTC. This codes for CASSVREGDYGYTF.

The rearrangement links TRBV12-3 or TRBV12-4 to TRBJ2-7; 7 nucleotides line up with TRBD2. The J segment lost 0 bases and the V segment lost 5 bases, leaving 4 bases of the junction unmatched. The CDR3 extends over 14 amino acids. CDR3 DNA: TGTGCCAGCAGTCTCCGGGACTACTCCTACGAGCAGTACTTC. It codes for CASSLRDYSYEQYF.

The sample holds a few counts of this clonotype. J is TRBJ2-2 and V is TRBV7-3; D is perhaps TRBD2 (5 bases). Germline CDR1 is SGHTA and CDR2 is FQGTGA. V lost 5 bases and J 0 bases, leaving 16 bases between the germline ends. The CDR3 contains 17 residues. In DNA form, the CDR3 reads TGTGCCAGCAGCCAAGGAGGCGGATCTACGAACACCGGGGAGCTGTTTTTT. This gives the protein CASSQGGGSTNTGELFF.

The V gene is TRBV12-3 or TRBV12-4, the J gene TRBJ2-7; 9 bases align to TRBD2. The CDR3 has 14 residues. The V and J ends lost 4 bases and 6 bases, in that order; junction bases with no gene match: 7. The CDR3 DNA follows: TGTGCCAGCAGTTCTAGCGGGGACAATGCCGAGCAGTACTTC. Its translation: CASSSSGDNAEQYF.

The chain carries TRBV9 and TRBJ1-4; TRBD1 matches at 9 bases. Losses at the gene ends were 3 bases for V and 8 bases for J; bases not matched to a gene: 20. CDR1 and CDR2 (germline): SGDLS, YYNGEE. The CDR3 extends over 19 amino acids. CDR3 protein: CASSARPGQGRGMGEKLFF. DNA of the CDR3: TGTGCCAGCAGCGCCCGTCCGGGACAGGGCCGCGGTATGGGGGAAAAACTGTTTTTT.

CDR3 in DNA: TGTGCCAGCAGTTTAAGGCGTATCTCTGGAAACACCATATATTTT. Translated: CASSLRRISGNTIYF. This chain links TRBV28 with TRBJ1-3; D is unresolved. The CDR3 runs 15 residues. V lost 2 bases and J lost 0, with 8 bases in between. Germline V CDR1 and CDR2: MDHEN, SYDVKM.

The chain links TRBV20-1 to TRBJ1-2, with TRBD1 matching over 8 bases. Germline V gene sequence: CDR1 DFQATT, CDR2 SNEGSKA (reference sequence). After removal of 5 bases from V and 5 bases from J, the junction contained 10 bases not matched to a gene. The CDR3 extends over 14 amino acids. Here the CDR3 DNA reads TGCAGTGCTTTATCGGGACAGGCGGGGTATGGCTACACCTTC. It is translated as CSALSGQAGYGYTF.

J is TRBJ2-1 and V is TRBV5-1, with 8 positions matching TRBD1. The V segment lost 4 bases and the J segment 3 bases; nucleotides outside the gene matches: 9. The length of the CDR3 is 16 residues. The germline V gene encodes CDR1 SGHRS and CDR2 YFSETQ. The CDR3 loop reads CASSTHDRGNYNEQFF. As DNA, the CDR3 is TGCGCCAGCAGCACCCACGACAGGGGTAACTACAATGAGCAGTTCTTC.

The chain combines TRBV5-1 with TRBJ1-1, with TRBD1 as a possible D gene (6 bases). Germline values: CDR1 SGHRS, CDR2 YFSETQ. CDR3 length: 14 residues. Trimming removed 1 base at V and 4 bases at J, with 11 bases between. The DNA of the CDR3 is TGCGCCAGCAGCTTGCAGGGGAGTATCACTGAAGCTTTCTTT. Translation gives CASSLQGSITEAFF.

Comment on this clonotype: One end of the junction does not line up with germline, which may come from a read error. The chain has TRBV28 and TRBJ2-1, with TRBD2 matching 7 bases. The CDR3 extends over 13 amino acids. Germline assignment: CDR1 MDHEN and CDR2 SYDVKM. As DNA, the CDR3 is TGTGCCATCAGTTGGGGGGAGGGCAATGAGCAGTTCTTC. This encodes CAISWGEGNEQFF.

With regard to this clonotype: A read error may be the cause here, since a much bigger clone is one base away. The chain combines TRBV10-3 with TRBJ2-1; 8 bases agree with TRBD2. CDR3 size: 14 residues. Germline-derived CDR1 and CDR2 are ENHRY and SYGVKD. The chain's CDR3 is CSISSGSSYNEQFF. The CDR3 coding sequence is TGTTCCATCAGCAGCGGGAGCTCCTACAATGAGCAGTTCTTC.

The rearrangement uses TRBV20-1 and TRBJ1-4; D gene uncertain. Trimming left V 3 bases short and J 5 bases short, with 7 bases between. The CDR3 contains 12 residues. The germline CDR1 and CDR2 sequences are DFQATT and SNEGSKA (reference sequence). For the CDR3, the DNA is TGCAGTGCTAGTACGCAAAATGAAAAACTGTTTTTT. Encoded protein: CSASTQNEKLFF.

The V gene is TRBV7-3, the J gene TRBJ2-1; 12 positions agree with TRBD2. Trimming at V came to 5 bases and at J to 7 bases, leaving 6 bases not matched to a gene. The CDR3 covers 15 residues. The germline V gene has CDR1 SGHTA and CDR2 FQGTGA. The CDR3 DNA reads TGTGCCAGCAGCCGGACTAGCGGGGATAGGAATGAGCAGTTCTTC. Amino acid sequence: CASSRTSGDRNEQFF. Based on the CDR3 plus reference TRBV7-3 and TRBJ2-1, the full variable domain is GAGVSQTPSNKVTEKGKYVELRCDPISGHTALYWYRQSLGQGPEFLIYFQGTGAADDSGLPNDRFFAVRPEGSVSTLKIQRTERGDSAVYLCASSRTSGDRNEQFFGPGTRLTVL.

In this sample, this clonotype turned up once. A much larger clone differs by one base, so this may be a read error. V gene TRBV28 combines with J gene TRBJ2-2; the D gene could be TRBD1 or TRBD2 (5 bases each). CDR1 MDHEN and CDR2 SYDVKM come from the germline V gene. The CDR3 covers 15 residues. CDR3 protein: CASSFARSGTGKLFF. The CDR3 DNA sequence: TGTGCCAGCAGTTTCGCCAGGTCGGGGACCGGGAAGCTGTTTTTT.

The table lists this clonotype with a few counts. The CDR3 reads CSASTSYEQYF. The CDR3 nucleotides read TGCAGTGCTAGCACTAGCTACGAGCAGTACTTC. V is TRBV20-1 and J is TRBJ2-7; the D gene is possibly TRBD2 (5 bases). Germline V gene sequence: CDR1 DFQATT, CDR2 SNEGSKA (reference sequence). Trimming took 3 bases from V and 3 from J, leaving 6 bases between them. This CDR3 is 11 amino acids long.